These 30 T cell receptor beta chains share one sample of origin, sequenced in a study of blood T cell repertoires in COVID-19. Repertoires were generated with immunoSEQ multiplex PCR, while TCRdb's copy carries only in-frame clones and drops some. The sample consists of roughly 110,000 clones, more than 70% of them appearing once. Sequencing was done on a sample of peripheral blood. Receptor source: a man aged 45-65 years with active or convalescent COVID-19.

This rearrangement joins TRBV18 to TRBJ2-7; no firm D call. The V gene's germline CDR1 is KGHSH and CDR2 LQKENI. V lost 0 bases and J lost 4, with 7 bases in between. The CDR3 extends over 13 amino acids. The CDR3 DNA reads as TGTGCCAGCTCACCACCTTTACAGTACGAGCAGTACTTC. Its translation is CASSPPLQYEQYF.

At least ten counts were recorded for this clone. The V call is TRBV6-5, the J call TRBJ1-4; D possibly corresponds to TRBD1 (5 bases). Germline V CDR1 and CDR2: MNHEY, SVGAGI. V lost 7 bases to trimming and J lost 7 bases, with 19 bases between them. The CDR3 runs to 15 residues. The DNA of the CDR3 is TGTGCCAGCACCATTGGGGGGATGGGAGGTGAAAAACTGTTTTTT. It codes for CASTIGGMGGEKLFF.

J is TRBJ1-1 and V is TRBV5-4; TRBD1 matches at 9 bases. Losses at the gene ends were 6 bases for V and 5 bases for J; bases not matched to a gene: 14. Germline CDR1 is SGHNT and CDR2 is YYREEE (reference sequence). The CDR3 extends over 16 amino acids. The CDR3 DNA follows: TGTGCCAGCAACCGGGGACAGGGAGTCGCTGAAACTGAAGCTTTCTTT. Encoded protein: CASNRGQGVAETEAFF.

The chain has TRBV5-1 and TRBJ2-3, with 7 bases fitting TRBD2. Germline CDR1 reads SGHRS; CDR2 reads YFSETQ. V was clipped by 3 bases and J by 0 bases; unmatched bases: 10. The CDR3 runs 17 residues. The CDR3 sequence is CASSSGPSGASTDTQYF. The DNA of the CDR3 is TGCGCCAGCAGCTCCGGTCCCAGCGGGGCCAGCACAGATACGCAGTATTTT. The variable domain in full, completed from reference TRBV5-1 and TRBJ2-3, reads KAGVTQTPRYLIKTRGQQVTLSCSPISGHRSVSWYQQTPGQGLQFLFEYFSETQRNKGNFPGRFSGRQFSNSRSEMNVSTLELGDSALYLCASSSGPSGASTDTQYFGPGTRLTVL.

This chain uses TRBV18 with TRBJ2-2; the match to TRBD2 covers 13 bases. Trimming at V came to 1 base and at J to 6 bases, leaving 8 bases not matched to a gene. Germline CDR1 KGHSH, CDR2 LQKENI. This CDR3 contains 18 residues. DNA for the CDR3: TGTGCCAGCTCACCACGAGGACTAGCGGGAGAAGATCCCGGGGAGCTGTTTTTT. Protein: CASSPRGLAGEDPGELFF.

This chain joins TRBV11-3 and TRBJ2-2; 7 bases line up with TRBD1. V lost 1 base to trimming and J lost 5 bases; unmatched junction nucleotides: 1. From germline, CDR1 is SGHNT and CDR2 YENEEA. The CDR3 totals 14 residues. The CDR3 sequence: CASSLAGGTGELFF. The DNA for the CDR3 is TGTGCCAGCAGCTTAGCAGGGGGAACCGGGGAGCTGTTTTTT.

The J gene is TRBJ2-2, the V gene TRBV3-1 (or the pseudogene TRBV3-2); 7 bases match TRBD2. The CDR3 consists of 16 residues. Per germline, CDR1 LGHDT and CDR2 YNNKEL (reference sequence). Trimming cost V 0 bases and J 4 bases; bases outside gene matches: 5. The CDR3 nucleotides are TGTGCCAGCAGCCAAGAGTACGGGAGGAGCACCGGGGAGCTGTTTTTT. Translated: CASSQEYGRSTGELFF.

V and J are TRBV28 and TRBJ1-5; possible D gene TRBD1, 5 bases. CDR1 and CDR2 from the germline V gene are MDHEN and SYDVKM. This CDR3 is built from 16 residues. Trimming stripped 6 bases from V and 0 bases from J, with 15 bases between. CDR3 in amino acids: CASRSWAGPSNQPQHF. Here the CDR3 DNA reads TGTGCCAGCAGGTCTTGGGCAGGGCCTAGCAATCAGCCCCAGCATTTT.

This clone was observed a handful of times. It is unclear where the CDR3 begins or ends on the DNA, so no DNA is shown, and the CDR3 is as TCRdb lists it. V gene TRBV21-1 combines with J gene TRBJ2-7; TRBD2 was called by the table and not checked on the DNA. TRBV21-1 is an annotated pseudogene. The CDR3 is 16 residues long, counting both termini. CDR3: CASSSPWGAGANEQYF.

The chain combines TRBV2 with TRBJ1-4; 8 bases line up with TRBD1. V lost 3 bases to trimming and J lost 8 bases; unmatched junction nucleotides: 5. Germline loops: CDR1 SNHLY, CDR2 FYNNEI. The CDR3 sequence is 14 residues long. The CDR3 bases are TGTGCCAGCAGTGATGACAGGGGAAACGAAAAACTGTTTTTT. It specifies CASSDDRGNEKLFF.

This chain links TRBV27 with TRBJ2-7; 7 bases are a match to TRBD2. CDR1 is MNHEY and CDR2 is SMNVEV in the germline V gene (reference sequence). Trimming took 3 bases from V and 2 from J; bases not matched to a gene: 25. The CDR3 has 21 amino acids. The CDR3 region has the DNA TGTGCCAGCAGTTTTCGGCCTCAGGCTCTTGGGGGGGGGATCCTACCCTACGAGCAGTACTTC. This encodes CASSFRPQALGGGILPYEQYF.

This clone was seen only a few times. The V and J genes are TRBV19 and TRBJ1-2; TRBD1 matches at 11 bases. With 4 bases clipped from V and 0 bases from J, the junction kept 7 bases outside the gene matches. Germline V gene lookup returns CDR1 LNHDA and CDR2 SQIVND (reference sequence). The CDR3 has 17 residues. CDR3 DNA: TGTGCCAGTAGTAAACGGACAGGGGGCCCTACTAACTATGGCTACACCTTC. As protein: CASSKRTGGPTNYGYTF.

The chain links TRBV19 to TRBJ1-5, with TRBD1 as a possible D gene (5 bases). This CDR3 contains 15 residues. V lost 5 bases and J lost 3, with 14 bases in between. The germline V gene encodes CDR1 LNHDA and CDR2 SQIVND (reference sequence). CDR3 amino acids: CASSPQAGINQPQHF. In DNA, the CDR3 is TGTGCCAGTAGTCCGCAGGCAGGGATCAATCAGCCCCAGCATTTT.

V usage is TRBV5-6 and J usage is TRBJ2-7, with D maybe TRBD1 (5 bases). Germline V lookup: CDR1 SGHDT, CDR2 YYEEEE. CDR3 length: 15 amino acids. The V and J ends lost 6 bases and 1 base respectively, with 17 bases between them. In nucleotides, the CDR3 is TGTGCCAGCACGGCATCCAGGGTTTGGTCCTACGAGCAGTACTTC. Protein sequence: CASTASRVWSYEQYF.

V and J are TRBV9 and TRBJ1-2; 10 positions agree with TRBD1. Germline loops: CDR1 SGDLS, CDR2 YYNGEE. The CDR3 loop spans 14 amino acids. Trimming cost V 4 bases and J 4 bases; bases outside gene matches: 4. Here the CDR3 reads CASSSGTGVYGYTF. The CDR3 DNA reads TGTGCCAGCAGCTCCGGGACAGGGGTCTATGGCTACACCTTC.

The gene calls are TRBV5-4 and TRBJ1-2; the D is unclear. The ends were cut back, 1 base at V and 4 bases at J, with 5 bases in the middle. The length of the CDR3 is 12 residues. Germline CDR1 reads SGHNT; CDR2 reads YYREEE (reference sequence). For the CDR3, the DNA is TGTGCCAGCAGCTTGAGCCCCTATGGCTACACCTTC. Translated: CASSLSPYGYTF. Together with reference TRBV5-4 and TRBJ1-2, the CDR3 gives the full variable domain: ETGVTQSPTHLIKTRGQQVTLRCSSQSGHNTVSWYQQALGQGPQFIFQYYREEENGRGNFPPRFSGLQFPNYSSELNVNALELDDSALYLCASSLSPYGYTFGSGTRLTVV.

The rearrangement links TRBV6-2 or TRBV6-3 to TRBJ1-4, with D possibly matching TRBD1 (6 bases). CDR1 is MNHEY and CDR2 is SVGEGT in the germline V gene. This CDR3 has 17 residues. Between the trimmed V and J ends, which lost 1 base and 6 bases, there was a span of 18 bases. CDR3 region: CASSYLGAGAEDEKLFF. The CDR3 DNA follows: TGTGCCAGCAGTTACTTGGGGGCCGGGGCCGAGGATGAAAAACTGTTTTTT.

The V gene is TRBV27, the J gene TRBJ2-1; D might be TRBD2 (6 bases). V dropped 0 bases and J dropped 6 bases, with 21 bases sitting between them. Germline V CDR1 and CDR2: MNHEY, SMNVEV (reference sequence). This CDR3 contains 18 residues. CDR3 bases: TGTGCCAGCAGTTTATCGCGCGGGAACTTACTTAGGGGCAATGAGCAGTTCTTC. It encodes CASSLSRGNLLRGNEQFF.

CDR3 loop: CAWSGGRGSNQPQHF. The CDR3 bases are TGTGCCTGGAGTGGTGGGAGGGGGAGCAATCAGCCCCAGCATTTT. This chain links TRBV30 with TRBJ1-5; the D gene is possibly TRBD1 (6 bases). The CDR3 is 15 residues long. The germline gives CDR1 GTSNPN, CDR2 SVGIG (reference sequence). The V gene lost 1 base and the J gene lost 1 base, with 11 bases spanning the gap.

V usage is TRBV5-1 and J usage is TRBJ2-2; D might be TRBD1 (6 bases). Germline CDR1 SGHRS, CDR2 YFSETQ. This CDR3 region has 15 residues. Trimming took 4 bases from V and 0 from J, leaving 10 bases between them. CDR3 sequence (DNA): TGCGCCAGCAGCCAGGGACACTCGAACACCGGGGAGCTGTTTTTT. Its translation is CASSQGHSNTGELFF.

The chain carries TRBV3-1 (or the pseudogene TRBV3-2) and TRBJ2-3; possibly TRBD2 for D (5 bases). CDR3 length: 16 amino acids. Germline V gene lookup returns CDR1 LGHDT and CDR2 YNNKEL (reference sequence). Trimming left V 5 bases short and J 3 bases short, with 18 bases between. The CDR3 sequence: CASSAVNLLVTDTQYF. DNA of the CDR3: TGTGCCAGCAGCGCGGTCAACCTACTAGTAACAGATACGCAGTATTTT.

V usage is TRBV24-1 and J usage is TRBJ1-2; D is possibly TRBD1 (6 bases). The CDR3 length is 15 residues. In germline, CDR1 is KGHDR, CDR2 SFDVKD. V was pared by 4 bases and J by 7 bases, with 18 bases between. The CDR3 region is CATSEGGFSFSGYTF. The CDR3 DNA reads TGTGCCACCAGTGAAGGGGGATTTTCTTTCAGTGGCTACACCTTC.

This chain uses TRBV30 with TRBJ1-1, with 9 bases fitting TRBD1. The V segment lost 4 bases and the J segment 1 base; nucleotides outside the gene matches: 7. This CDR3 is built from 15 residues. The germline V gene encodes CDR1 GTSNPN and CDR2 SVGIG (reference sequence). CDR3 nucleotide sequence: TGTGCCTGGAACCGGGACAGGGACAAGAACACTGAAGCTTTCTTT. It is translated as CAWNRDRDKNTEAFF. The variable domain in full, completed from reference TRBV30 and TRBJ1-1, reads SQTIHQWPATLVQPVGSPLSLECTVEGTSNPNLYWYRQAAGRGLQLLFYSVGIGQISSEVPQNLSASRPQDRQFILSSKKLLLSDSGFYLCAWNRDRDKNTEAFFGQGTRLTVV.

The rearrangement links TRBV10-3 to TRBJ2-1; D not resolved. CDR1 is ENHRY and CDR2 is SYGVKD in the germline V gene. CDR3 length: 12 amino acids. Trimming left V 7 bases short and J 8 bases short, with 12 bases between. As DNA, the CDR3 is TGTGCCATCAAGGCTAGTAACGATGAGCAGTTCTTC. It specifies CAIKASNDEQFF.

The chain joins TRBV6-5 to TRBJ1-6; maybe TRBD1 (6 bases). V was shortened by 6 bases and J by 7 bases, with 10 bases between the two germline ends. The CDR3 extends over 13 amino acids. From germline, CDR1 is MNHEY and CDR2 SVGAGI. DNA for the CDR3: TGTGCCAGCAGACGACAGGAAAATTCACCCCTCCACTTT. It specifies CASRRQENSPLHF.

The chain combines TRBV5-4 with TRBJ1-2; perhaps TRBD1 as D (5 bases). The V end was cut by 3 bases, the J end by 3 bases, with 15 bases between. The germline V gene has CDR1 SGHNT and CDR2 YYREEE (reference sequence). This CDR3 spans 15 amino acids. The CDR3, as DNA: TGTGCCAGCAGCTCCCCTTCGACAGAACACTATGGCTACACCTTC. This gives the protein CASSSPSTEHYGYTF.

This chain links TRBV5-8 with TRBJ1-6, with 7 bases fitting TRBD1. This CDR3 region has 18 residues. J was trimmed by 13 bases and V by 5 bases; bases with no gene match: 24. The V gene's germline CDR1 is SGHTS and CDR2 YDEGEE. The CDR3 region has the DNA TGTGCCAGCAGGCTTCGAGGGGGGACAGCTATTAAGGTATCGCCCCTCCACTTT. The encoded protein is CASRLRGGTAIKVSPLHF.

This clone appeared a few times. The V gene is TRBV5-1, the J gene TRBJ1-1; the match to TRBD1 covers 8 bases. The CDR3 consists of 17 residues. In germline, CDR1 is SGHRS, CDR2 YFSETQ. V lost 3 bases and J lost 0; bases outside the gene matches: 10. CDR3 region: CASSSGAGQVMNTEAFF. For the CDR3, the DNA is TGCGCCAGCAGCTCAGGGGCGGGACAGGTCATGAACACTGAAGCTTTCTTT.

The chain recombines TRBV2 with TRBJ2-7, with D possibly being TRBD2 (5 bases). Trimming took 5 bases from V and 0 from J, leaving 8 bases between them. The CDR3 extends over 13 amino acids. CDR1 SNHLY and CDR2 FYNNEI come from the germline V gene. The DNA of the CDR3 is TGTGCCAGCAGTCGGAGGCTCTCCTACGAGCAGTACTTC. Protein: CASSRRLSYEQYF.

This clone was seen a single time. The chain links TRBV12-2 to TRBJ1-2; TRBD1, as called in the table, went unchecked against the DNA. TRBV12-2 is an annotated pseudogene. This CDR3 region has 15 residues. CDR3: CASRLVTGGWYGYTF. The CDR3, as DNA: TGTGCAAGTCGCTTAGTGACAGGGGGTTGGTATGGCTACACCTTC.